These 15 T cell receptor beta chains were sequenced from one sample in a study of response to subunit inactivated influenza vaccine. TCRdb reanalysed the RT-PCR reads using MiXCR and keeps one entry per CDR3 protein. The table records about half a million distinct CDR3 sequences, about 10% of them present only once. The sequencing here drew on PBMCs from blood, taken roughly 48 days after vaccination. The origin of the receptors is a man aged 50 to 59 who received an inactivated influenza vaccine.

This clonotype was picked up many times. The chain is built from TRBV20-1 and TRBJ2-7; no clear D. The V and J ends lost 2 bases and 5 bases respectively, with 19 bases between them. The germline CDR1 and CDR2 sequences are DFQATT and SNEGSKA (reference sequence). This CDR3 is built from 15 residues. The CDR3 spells CSARIPDRASHEQYF. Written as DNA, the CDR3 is TGCAGTGCTAGAATTCCGGACCGGGCGTCCCACGAGCAGTACTTC.

CDR3: CAWSGTGAITDTQYF. DNA of the CDR3: TGTGCCTGGAGTGGGACAGGGGCGATTACAGATACGCAGTATTTT. V usage is TRBV30 and J usage is TRBJ2-3; 9 nucleotides match TRBD1. This CDR3 region has 15 residues. V trimming: 1 base; J trimming: 3 bases; junction bases outside the gene matches: 5. Germline assignment: CDR1 GTSNPN and CDR2 SVGIG (reference sequence). Drawing the rest from reference TRBV30 and TRBJ2-3, the complete variable domain is SQTIHQWPATLVQPVGSPLSLECTVEGTSNPNLYWYRQAAGRGLQLLFYSVGIGQISSEVPQNLSASRPQDRQFILSSKKLLLSDSGFYLCAWSGTGAITDTQYFGPGTRLTVL.

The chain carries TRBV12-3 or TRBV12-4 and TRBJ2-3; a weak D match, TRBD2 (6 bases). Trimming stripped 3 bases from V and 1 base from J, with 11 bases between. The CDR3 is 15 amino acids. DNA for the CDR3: TGTGCCAGCAGTTTTAGTAGCGGTCGCACAGATACGCAGTATTTT. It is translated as CASSFSSGRTDTQYF.

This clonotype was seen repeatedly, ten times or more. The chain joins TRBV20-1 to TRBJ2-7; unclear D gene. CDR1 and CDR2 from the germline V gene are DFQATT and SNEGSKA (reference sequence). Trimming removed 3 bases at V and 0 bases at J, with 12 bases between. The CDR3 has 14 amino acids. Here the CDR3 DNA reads TGCAGTGCTAGGCCCCCCGGTCACTCCTACGAGCAGTACTTC. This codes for CSARPPGHSYEQYF.

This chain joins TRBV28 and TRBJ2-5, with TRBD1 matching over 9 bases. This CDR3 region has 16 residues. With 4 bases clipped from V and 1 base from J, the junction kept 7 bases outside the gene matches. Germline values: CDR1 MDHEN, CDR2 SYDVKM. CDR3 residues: CASSSREDRGQETQYF. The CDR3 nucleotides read TGTGCCAGCAGTTCCCGGGAGGACAGGGGCCAAGAGACCCAGTACTTC.

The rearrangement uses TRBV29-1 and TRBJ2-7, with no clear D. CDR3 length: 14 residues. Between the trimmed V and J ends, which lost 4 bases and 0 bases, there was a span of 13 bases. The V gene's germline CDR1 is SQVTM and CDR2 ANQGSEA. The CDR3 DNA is TGCAGCGTTGGGTTCAGCGCTGGCTCCTACGAGCAGTACTTC. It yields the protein CSVGFSAGSYEQYF.

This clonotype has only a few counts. The CDR3: CASSGVRAGGYTF. CDR3 nucleotides: TGTGCCAGCAGCGGGGTGAGGGCGGGTGGCTACACCTTC. V gene TRBV9 combines with J gene TRBJ1-2; D call uncertain. Germline V lookup: CDR1 SGDLS, CDR2 YYNGEE. The CDR3 consists of 13 residues. V shed 3 bases and J shed 7 bases, with 13 bases lying between them.

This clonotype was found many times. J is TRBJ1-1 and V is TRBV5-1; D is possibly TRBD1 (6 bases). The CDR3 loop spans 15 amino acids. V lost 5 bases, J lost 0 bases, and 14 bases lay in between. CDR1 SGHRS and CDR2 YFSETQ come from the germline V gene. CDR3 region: CASSQLGTLNTEAFF. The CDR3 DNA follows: TGCGCCAGCAGTCAACTCGGGACACTGAACACTGAAGCTTTCTTT.

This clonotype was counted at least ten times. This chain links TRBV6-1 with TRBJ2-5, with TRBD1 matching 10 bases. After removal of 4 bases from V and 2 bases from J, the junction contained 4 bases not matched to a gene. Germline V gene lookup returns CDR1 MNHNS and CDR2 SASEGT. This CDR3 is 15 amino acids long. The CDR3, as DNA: TGTGCCAGCAGTGGGACAGGGGGTATACAAGAGACCCAGTACTTC. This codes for CASSGTGGIQETQYF.

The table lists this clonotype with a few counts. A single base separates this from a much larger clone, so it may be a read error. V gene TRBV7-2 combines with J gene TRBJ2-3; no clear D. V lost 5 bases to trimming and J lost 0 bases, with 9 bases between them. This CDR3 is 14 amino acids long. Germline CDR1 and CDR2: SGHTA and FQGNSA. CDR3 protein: CASSLLDSTDTQYF. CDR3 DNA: TGTGCCAGCAGCCTTCTGGACAGCACAGATACGCAGTATTTT.

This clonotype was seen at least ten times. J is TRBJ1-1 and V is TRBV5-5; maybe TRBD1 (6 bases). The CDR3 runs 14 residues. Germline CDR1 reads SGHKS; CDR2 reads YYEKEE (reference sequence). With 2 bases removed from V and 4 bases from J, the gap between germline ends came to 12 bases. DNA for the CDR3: TGTGCCAGCAGCTTTACCAGGGGCGGCACTGAAGCTTTCTTT. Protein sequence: CASSFTRGGTEAFF.

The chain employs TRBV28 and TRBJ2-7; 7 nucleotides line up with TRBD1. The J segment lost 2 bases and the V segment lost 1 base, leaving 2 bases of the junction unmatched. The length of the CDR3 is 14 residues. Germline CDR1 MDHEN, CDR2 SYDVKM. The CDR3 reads CASSLSGQTYEQYF. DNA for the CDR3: TGTGCCAGCAGTTTATCGGGACAGACCTACGAGCAGTACTTC.

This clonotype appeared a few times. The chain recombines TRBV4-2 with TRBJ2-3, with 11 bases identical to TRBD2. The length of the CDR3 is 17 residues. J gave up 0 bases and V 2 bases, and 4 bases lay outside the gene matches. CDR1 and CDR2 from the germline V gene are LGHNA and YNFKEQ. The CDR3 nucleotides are TGTGCCAGCAGCCAACAAGGACTAGCGGGTAGCACAGATACGCAGTATTTT. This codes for CASSQQGLAGSTDTQYF.

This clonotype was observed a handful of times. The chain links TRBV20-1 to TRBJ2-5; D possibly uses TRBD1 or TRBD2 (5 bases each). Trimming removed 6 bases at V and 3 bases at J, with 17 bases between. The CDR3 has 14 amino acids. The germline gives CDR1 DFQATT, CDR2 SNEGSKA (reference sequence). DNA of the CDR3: TGCAGTGCCCCTGTCGGGGCGGCTAAAGAGACCCAGTACTTC. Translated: CSAPVGAAKETQYF.

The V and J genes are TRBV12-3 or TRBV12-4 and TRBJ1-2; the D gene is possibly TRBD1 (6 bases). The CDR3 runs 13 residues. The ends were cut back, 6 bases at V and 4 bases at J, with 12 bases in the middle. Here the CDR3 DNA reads TGTGCCAGCAGCCTGGACAGCGTCTATGGCTACACCTTC. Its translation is CASSLDSVYGYTF.